These T cell receptor beta chains were read from a single sample in a study of blood T cell repertoires in COVID-19. TCRdb's table, derived via immunoSEQ multiplex PCR, lists solely in-frame clones and lacks some. Counted here are about 310,000 clones, 90% occurring once; the ten biggest clones make up more than 0.85%. The sequenced material came from peripheral blood. Source of these receptors: a woman aged 35 to 49 with COVID-19, enrolled during active disease. CDR3s include the opening cysteine and the closing phenylalanine or tryptophan. A D gene is named only where the DNA matches it firmly. Clone sizes are given selectively: once, few, many, or a class where the clone is expanded.

V,J,size,D,CDR3,DNA
TRBV29-1,TRBJ2-7,-,-,CSVRGTSYEQYF,TGCAGCGTTCGCGGGACTTCCTACGAGCAGTACTTC
TRBV28,TRBJ1-2,-,TRBD1,CASSLSGGYGYTF,TGTGCCAGCAGTTTATCAGGGGGCTATGGCTACACCTTC
TRBV10-3,TRBJ1-6,-,TRBD1,CAISSIKGQKGSPLHF,TGTGCCATCAGCAGTATTAAGGGACAGAAGGGGTCACCCCTCCACTTT
TRBV6-2/TRBV6-3,TRBJ1-3,once,-,CASSYGQPAGNTIYF,TGTGCCAGCAGTTACGGACAGCCCGCTGGAAACACCATATATTTT
TRBV3-1/TRBV3-2,TRBJ2-4,-,TRBD2,CASSQAPAGGRGAKNIQYF,TGTGCCAGCAGCCAAGCACCAGCGGGGGGGCGTGGTGCCAAAAACATTCAGTACTTC
TRBV27,TRBJ2-3,-,TRBD2,CASSLTASGSTDTQYF,TGTGCCAGCAGTTTAACGGCTAGCGGGAGCACAGATACGCAGTATTTT
TRBV19,TRBJ1-1,-,-,CASKAAQYTEAFF,TGTGCCAGTAAAGCGGCGCAATACACTGAAGCTTTCTTT
TRBV15,TRBJ2-5,few,TRBD2,CATSRDQIGAGGETQYF,TGTGCCACCAGCAGAGACCAGATAGGAGCGGGAGGGGAGACCCAGTACTTC
TRBV9,TRBJ1-4,-,-,CASSLGVTYEKLFF,TGTGCCAGCAGCCTGGGAGTGACATATGAAAAACTGTTTTTT
TRBV6-2/TRBV6-3,TRBJ2-1,-,-,CASSYGQGGIYNEQFF,TGTGCCAGCAGTTACGGGCAGGGTGGAATCTACAATGAGCAGTTCTTC
TRBV9,TRBJ1-3,-,TRBD1,CASSGGTEGPGNTIYF,TGTGCCAGCAGCGGCGGGACAGAAGGTCCTGGAAACACCATATATTTT
TRBV6-1,TRBJ2-7,-,-,CASSESPRPYEQYF,TGTGCCAGCAGTGAGTCCCCTAGACCCTACGAGCAGTACTTC
TRBV10-3,TRBJ2-7,-,TRBD2,CAISAGGPWEQYF,TGTGCCATCAGCGCGGGAGGGCCCTGGGAGCAGTACTTC
TRBV18,TRBJ2-2,-,-,CASSASTGELFF,TGTGCCAGCTCAGCCAGCACCGGGGAGCTGTTTTTT
TRBV7-9,TRBJ2-1,-,TRBD2,CASSPRLAGNEQFF,TGTGCCAGCAGCCCAAGACTAGCGGGCAATGAGCAGTTCTTC
TRBV28,TRBJ1-6,-,-,CASSFGTPYSPLHF,TGTGCCAGCAGTTTTGGGACACCTTATTCACCCCTCCACTTT
TRBV5-1,TRBJ2-7,-,-,CASSLEPDYSYEQYF,TGCGCCAGCAGCTTGGAACCAGACTACTCCTACGAGCAGTACTTC
TRBV30,TRBJ1-6,once,-,CAWSVLGPVGGNSPLHF,TGTGCCTGGAGTGTACTCGGGCCGGTTGGGGGGAATTCACCCCTCCACTTT
TRBV28,TRBJ1-2,-,-,CASSPPQPGGGYTF,TGTGCCAGCAGTCCTCCCCAGCCAGGTGGCGGCTACACCTTC
TRBV14,TRBJ1-1,-,-,CASSRRLVATEAFF,TGTGCCAGCAGCCGGCGGCTAGTCGCCACTGAAGCTTTCTTT
TRBV15,TRBJ1-6,few,-,CATKTGTSYSPLHF,TGTGCCACCAAAACGGGGACTTCCTATTCACCCCTCCACTTT
TRBV7-2,TRBJ1-1,-,-,CASSPFDIPMNTEAFF,TGTGCCAGCAGCCCATTCGACATTCCAATGAACACTGAAGCTTTCTTT
TRBV18,TRBJ2-1,-,TRBD1,CASSKTGGTNHNEQFF,TGTGCCAGCTCAAAAACAGGGGGCACCAATCACAATGAGCAGTTCTTC
TRBV18,TRBJ1-5,-,TRBD1,CASSLQNRGGSNQPQHF,TGTGCCAGCTCACTACAAAACAGGGGAGGAAGCAATCAGCCCCAGCATTTT
TRBV5-1,TRBJ2-1,once,TRBD2,CASKGGRAEQFF,TGCGCCAGCAAGGGCGGGAGGGCCGAGCAGTTCTTC
TRBV28,TRBJ1-2,-,-,CASRQSGFYGYTF,TGTGCCAGCAGACAGTCCGGATTCTATGGCTACACCTTC
TRBV5-4,TRBJ1-2,-,-,CASSLGAGEYDGYTF,TGTGCCAGCAGCTTGGGGGCAGGGGAGTATGATGGCTACACCTTC
TRBV29-1,TRBJ1-1,-,-,CSVSRGTEAFF,TGCAGCGTTAGCAGGGGCACTGAAGCTTTCTTT
TRBV7-8,TRBJ1-2,-,TRBD1,CASSLATGLGYTF,TGTGCCAGCAGCTTAGCGACAGGGTTGGGCTACACCTTC
TRBV19,TRBJ1-1,-,-,CASSIRGIGDQNTEAFF,TGTGCCAGTAGTATTAGGGGGATCGGGGATCAGAACACTGAAGCTTTCTTT
TRBV9,TRBJ1-2,-,TRBD1,CASSVNSENRGYGYTF,TGTGCCAGCAGCGTAAACAGCGAAAACAGGGGCTATGGCTACACCTTC
TRBV19,TRBJ1-2,-,-,CASSNQASSPSPYGYTF,TGTGCCAGTAGTAATCAGGCGTCCAGCCCTTCTCCCTATGGCTACACCTTC
TRBV5-4,TRBJ2-3,-,TRBD2,CASSLVLAAGTQYF,TGTGCCAGCAGCTTGGTTCTAGCGGCGGGTACGCAGTATTTT
TRBV5-6,TRBJ1-1,-,-,CASSLREGTEAFF,TGTGCCAGCAGCTTAAGAGAGGGCACTGAAGCTTTCTTT
TRBV18,TRBJ2-2,-,TRBD1,CASSPAGTDTGELFF,TGTGCCAGCTCACCAGCTGGGACAGACACCGGGGAGCTGTTTTTT
TRBV19,TRBJ2-7,-,-,CASSSSGVYEQYF,TGTGCCAGTAGTTCCTCAGGGGTATACGAGCAGTACTTC
TRBV25-1,TRBJ2-1,-,TRBD2,CASSAPSGRLPQNEQFF,TGTGCCAGCAGCGCCCCAAGCGGGAGGCTTCCACAAAATGAGCAGTTCTTC
TRBV7-3,TRBJ1-1,-,-,CASSFRVRTEAFF,TGTGCCAGCAGTTTCAGGGTTAGGACTGAAGCTTTCTTT
TRBV11-3,TRBJ1-3,-,-,CASSLSSGNTIYF,TGTGCCAGCAGCTTGAGTTCTGGAAACACCATATATTTT
TRBV20-1,TRBJ2-1,-,-,CSARRGEQFF,TGCAGTGCCCGTCGGGGTGAGCAGTTCTTC
TRBV10-1,TRBJ1-2,-,TRBD1,CARQHRWSMVTGTGDNYGYTF,TGCGCCAGGCAACACAGGTGGTCCATGGTTACTGGGACAGGGGATAACTATGGCTACACCTTC
TRBV28,TRBJ1-5,-,-,CASSSGYTHGGQPQHF,TGTGCCAGCAGTTCGGGTTACACCCACGGGGGTCAGCCCCAGCATTTT
TRBV28,TRBJ1-4,-,TRBD1,CASSFSDRGGKLFF,TGTGCCAGCAGTTTTTCGGACAGGGGCGGAAAACTGTTTTTT
TRBV9,TRBJ2-1,-,-,CASSPQDSYNEQFF,TGTGCCAGCAGCCCCCAGGACAGTTACAATGAGCAGTTCTTC
TRBV12-5,TRBJ2-3,-,TRBD1,CASGSGQGGDTQYF,TGTGCTAGTGGTTCGGGACAGGGTGGAGATACGCAGTATTTT
TRBV29-1,TRBJ1-5,few,TRBD1,CSTQTGGDQPQHF,TGCAGCACTCAAACAGGGGGGGATCAGCCCCAGCATTTT